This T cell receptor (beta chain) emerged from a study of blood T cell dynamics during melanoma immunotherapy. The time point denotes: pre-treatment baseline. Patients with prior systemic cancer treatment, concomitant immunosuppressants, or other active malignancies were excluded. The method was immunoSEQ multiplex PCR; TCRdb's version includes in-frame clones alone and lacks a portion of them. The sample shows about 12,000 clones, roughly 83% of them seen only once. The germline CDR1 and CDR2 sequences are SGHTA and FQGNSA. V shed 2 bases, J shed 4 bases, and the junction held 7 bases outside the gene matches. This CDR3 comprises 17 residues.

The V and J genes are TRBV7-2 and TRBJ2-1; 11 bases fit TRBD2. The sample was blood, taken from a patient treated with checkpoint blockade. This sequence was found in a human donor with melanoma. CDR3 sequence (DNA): TGTGCCAGCAGCTTATATTCCGGGACTAGCGGTTACAATGAGCAGTTCTTC. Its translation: CASSLYSGTSGYNEQFF.